This passage covers 26 T cell receptor beta chains from one sample sequenced in a study of blood T cell repertoires in COVID-19. The method was immunoSEQ multiplex PCR; TCRdb's version includes in-frame clones alone and lacks a portion of them. The sample lists about 58,000 clones, 78% occurring once. The sample consisted of peripheral blood. All receptors derive from a human donor in a cohort sampled during active COVID-19.

The V and J genes are TRBV7-6 and TRBJ2-5; TRBD2 might be the D (5 bases). The V gene lost 5 bases and the J gene lost 7 bases, with 14 bases spanning the gap. The CDR3 extends over 13 amino acids. Germline CDR1 and CDR2: SGHVS and FNYEAQ. The chain's CDR3 is CASSPRGKWTQYF. The CDR3 DNA reads as TGTGCCAGCAGCCCCCGAGGGAAATGGACCCAGTACTTC.

This clone was recorded only once. V and J are TRBV19 and TRBJ1-6; D is possibly TRBD1 (5 bases). The CDR3 loop spans 17 amino acids. Germline V gene sequence: CDR1 LNHDA, CDR2 SQIVND (reference sequence). The V and J ends lost 11 bases and 6 bases respectively, with 26 bases between them. The CDR3, as DNA: TGTGCCTCTACCACACCAGGGAGGGCCCGGACTAATTCACCCCTCCACTTT. This sequence encodes CASTTPGRARTNSPLHF. The entire variable domain, with the rest obtained from reference TRBV19 and TRBJ1-6, is as follows: DGGITQSPKYLFRKEGQNVTLSCEQNLNHDAMYWYRQDPGQGLRLIYYSQIVNDFQKGDIAEGYSVSREKKESFPLTVTSAQKNPTAFYLCASTTPGRARTNSPLHFGNGTRLTVT.

The J gene is TRBJ2-7, the V gene TRBV30; the D gene is possibly TRBD1 (6 bases). The V gene's germline CDR1 is GTSNPN and CDR2 SVGIG (reference sequence). Trimming cost V 3 bases and J 1 base, with 10 bases left between them. This CDR3 is 13 amino acids long. The CDR3 sequence: CAWRVTGSYEQYF. The CDR3, as DNA: TGTGCCTGGAGAGTGACAGGATCCTACGAGCAGTACTTC.

V gene TRBV28 combines with J gene TRBJ2-7; 10 bases match TRBD1. Losses at the gene ends were 5 bases for V and 3 bases for J; bases not matched to a gene: 7. Germline V CDR1 and CDR2: MDHEN, SYDVKM. The length of the CDR3 is 15 residues. CDR3 region: CASSEGGDRGYEQYF. The CDR3 DNA follows: TGTGCCAGCAGTGAGGGTGGGGACAGGGGCTACGAGCAGTACTTC. Variable domain in full (rest from reference TRBV28 and TRBJ2-7): DVKVTQSSRYLVKRTGEKVFLECVQDMDHENMFWYRQDPGLGLRLIYFSYDVKMKEKGDIPEGYSVSREKKERFSLILESASTNQTSMYLCASSEGGDRGYEQYFGPGTRLTVT.

The chain has TRBV6-5 and TRBJ1-1, with 8 bases fitting TRBD1. Trimming at V came to 6 bases and at J to 5 bases, leaving 8 bases not matched to a gene. The CDR3 covers 14 residues. Germline V gives CDR1 MNHEY, CDR2 SVGAGI. The CDR3 DNA reads as TGTGCCAGCAGCCACGCCGACAGGGGAACTGAAGCTTTCTTT. It is translated as CASSHADRGTEAFF.

The chain is built from TRBV7-2 and TRBJ2-7; possibly TRBD2 for D (5 bases). V was cut by 0 bases and J by 3 bases, with 12 bases left in between. The CDR3 has 15 residues. Per germline, CDR1 SGHTA and CDR2 FQGNSA. As DNA, the CDR3 is TGTGCCAGCAGCTTAGCGACCGGGGTGGGCTACGAGCAGTACTTC. Amino acids: CASSLATGVGYEQYF.

This clone was picked up a small number of times. The chain carries TRBV14 and TRBJ2-7, with TRBD1 identical over 7 bases. CDR3 length: 13 amino acids. J gave up 7 bases and V 4 bases, and 7 bases lay outside the gene matches. CDR1 is SGHDN and CDR2 is FVKESK in the germline V gene. The CDR3: CASSLTGAGEQYF. The CDR3 nucleotides are TGTGCCAGCAGCCTAACAGGGGCTGGTGAGCAGTACTTC.

This clone is medium-sized in the sample. The chain combines TRBV7-2 with TRBJ2-5; 9 bases agree with TRBD2. With 5 bases clipped from V and 4 bases from J, the junction kept 11 bases outside the gene matches. The CDR3 is 16 residues long. Germline values: CDR1 SGHTA, CDR2 FQGNSA. The CDR3 nucleotides read TGTGCCAGCAGCCCGAGATGGGCGGGAGGGGGAGAGACCCAGTACTTC. Residues: CASSPRWAGGGETQYF.

The gene calls are TRBV19 and TRBJ1-2; D not resolved. This CDR3 region has 16 residues. The germline V gene has CDR1 LNHDA and CDR2 SQIVND (reference sequence). V lost 7 bases and J 8 bases, leaving 26 bases between the germline ends. DNA of the CDR3: TGTGCCAGTACCTTCGCCTCGTTGGAGGTTGCTCGAGGCTACACCTTC. Its protein is CASTFASLEVARGYTF.

The V and J genes are TRBV19 and TRBJ2-1, with TRBD2 identical over 9 bases. CDR3 size: 16 residues. Unmatched junction bases numbered 9, after V lost 6 bases and J lost 3 bases. Germline assignment: CDR1 LNHDA and CDR2 SQIVND (reference sequence). The CDR3 region is CASSKAGTSLYNEQFF. The CDR3 DNA is TGTGCCAGTAGCAAGGCGGGGACTAGCCTCTACAATGAGCAGTTCTTC.

Only a few counts were recorded for this clone. The chain employs TRBV5-4 and TRBJ2-1, with TRBD2 as a possible D gene (5 bases). The CDR3 is 13 amino acids. V was trimmed by 4 bases and J by 10 bases, leaving 15 bases between them. Germline values: CDR1 SGHNT, CDR2 YYREEE (reference sequence). The CDR3 sequence: CASSPGVGKEQFF. The CDR3 region has the DNA TGTGCCAGCAGCCCCGGGGTAGGGAAAGAGCAGTTCTTC.

The genes are TRBV7-2 and TRBJ2-7; no firm D call. Trimming shortened V by 5 bases and J by 3 bases, and 17 bases separated the two germline ends. This CDR3 comprises 15 residues. Germline-derived CDR1 and CDR2 are SGHTA and FQGNSA. CDR3: CASSPTRGPSYEQYF. CDR3 DNA sequence: TGTGCCAGCAGCCCCACACGAGGCCCAAGCTACGAGCAGTACTTC. The full variable domain, with the rest looked up from reference TRBV7-2 and TRBJ2-7, is GAGVSQSPSNKVTEKGKDVELRCDPISGHTALYWYRQSLGQGLEFLIYFQGNSAPDKSGLPSDRFSAERTGGSVSTLTIQRTQQEDSAVYLCASSPTRGPSYEQYFGPGTRLTVT.

The V and J genes are TRBV28 and TRBJ1-2; 7 bases line up with TRBD1. V was pared by 6 bases and J by 2 bases, with 3 bases of the junction left unmatched. The CDR3 covers 13 residues. Germline assignment: CDR1 MDHEN and CDR2 SYDVKM. The CDR3 spells CASSRQGNYGYTF. CDR3 bases: TGTGCCAGCAGCCGACAGGGAAACTATGGCTACACCTTC.

A single count supports this clone. V gene TRBV11-2 combines with J gene TRBJ2-5, with 12 bases matching TRBD2. Looked up from germline, CDR1 is SGHAT and CDR2 is FQNNGV. V lost 5 bases, J lost 5 bases, and 6 bases stayed unmatched. This CDR3 is built from 15 residues. CDR3 nucleotide sequence: TGTGCCAGCAGCCCGCTAGCGGGAGGGGGGGAGACCCAGTACTTC. Residues: CASSPLAGGGETQYF.

As regards this clone: The junction departs from the called germline gene at one end, perhaps through a read error. The CDR3 protein is CAWTGLAGDRHYEQYF. The DNA of the CDR3 is TGTGCATGGACGGGACTAGCGGGAGATAGACACTACGAGCAGTACTTC. This chain connects TRBV30 to TRBJ2-7; 14 bases are a match to TRBD2. CDR3 length: 16 residues. Germline lookup yields CDR1 GTSNPN and CDR2 SVGIG (reference sequence).

V gene TRBV5-6 combines with J gene TRBJ2-3; D ambiguous. The CDR3 length is 16 residues. The V end was cut by 1 base, the J end by 0 bases, with 12 bases between. CDR1 is SGHDT, CDR2 YYEEEE, per germline. CDR3 sequence: CASSLPVQTSTDTQYF. The DNA of the CDR3 is TGTGCCAGCAGCTTGCCGGTCCAGACTAGCACAGATACGCAGTATTTT.

The chain recombines TRBV5-4 with TRBJ2-1; possibly TRBD2 for D (5 bases). V was clipped by 4 bases and J by 2 bases, with 16 bases between them. The germline gives CDR1 SGHNT, CDR2 YYREEE (reference sequence). The CDR3 runs 16 residues. The CDR3 sequence is CASSPDSPGTYNEQFF. The CDR3 bases are TGTGCCAGCAGCCCCGATTCGCCGGGGACCTACAATGAGCAGTTCTTC.

This sequence joins TRBV30 and TRBJ2-7; 8 bases are shared with TRBD1. Germline trimming cut 3 bases from V and 5 bases from J; bases unmatched to any gene: 3. The CDR3 has 12 residues. The germline V gene has CDR1 GTSNPN and CDR2 SVGIG (reference sequence). CDR3 in amino acids: CAWSAGGHEQYF. CDR3 DNA: TGTGCCTGGAGCGCAGGGGGCCACGAGCAGTACTTC.

The chain recombines TRBV2 with TRBJ1-1; 9 nucleotides align to TRBD1. Germline V gene lookup returns CDR1 SNHLY and CDR2 FYNNEI. The CDR3 loop spans 15 amino acids. J gave up 4 bases and V 1 base, and 4 bases lay outside the gene matches. The CDR3 sequence is CASSEDRGRGTEAFF. For the CDR3, the DNA is TGTGCCAGCAGTGAAGACAGGGGGCGCGGCACTGAAGCTTTCTTT.

V is TRBV18 and J is TRBJ1-3; D is unresolved. V was pared by 4 bases and J by 0 bases, with 10 bases between. This CDR3 has 15 residues. Per the germline V gene, CDR1 is KGHSH and CDR2 is LQKENI. The CDR3 sequence: CASSQREASGNTIYF. DNA of the CDR3: TGTGCCAGCTCACAGCGGGAGGCCTCTGGAAACACCATATATTTT.

In its sample, this clone was seen a few times. V usage is TRBV7-9 and J usage is TRBJ2-5, with a weak D call TRBD2 (5 bases). This CDR3 contains 11 residues. Germline assignment: CDR1 SEHNR and CDR2 FQNEAQ (reference sequence). V lost 3 bases and J lost 12, with 11 bases in between. Here the CDR3 reads CASSFLASKYF. CDR3 sequence (DNA): TGTGCCAGCAGCTTCTTGGCTAGCAAGTACTTC. Based on the CDR3 plus reference TRBV7-9 and TRBJ2-5, the full variable domain is DTGVSQNPRHKITKRGQNVTFRCDPISEHNRLYWYRQTLGQGPEFLTYFQNEAQLEKSRLLSDRFSAERPKGSFSTLEIQRTEQGDSAMYLCASSFLASKYFGPGTRLLVL.

This clone was recorded a few times. V and J are TRBV9 and TRBJ1-1, with 9 bases aligning to TRBD1. The V gene end was trimmed by 3 bases and the J gene end by 4 bases; junction bases not matched to a gene: 7. This CDR3 has 15 residues. The germline V gene has CDR1 SGDLS and CDR2 YYNGEE. Here the CDR3 DNA reads TGTGCCAGCAGCGGCGCACAGGGGGCTGGCACTGAAGCTTTCTTT. Protein sequence: CASSGAQGAGTEAFF. Full variable domain (outside the CDR3, taken from reference TRBV9 and TRBJ1-1): DSGVTQTPKHLITATGQRVTLRCSPRSGDLSVYWYQQSLDQGLQFLIQYYNGEERAKGNILERFSAQQFPDLHSELNLSSLELGDSALYFCASSGAQGAGTEAFFGQGTRLTVV.

The rearrangement joins TRBV20-1 to TRBJ2-7; D is undetermined. Between the trimmed V and J ends, which lost 6 bases and 3 bases, there was a span of 9 bases. This CDR3 is built from 11 residues. Germline V lookup: CDR1 DFQATT, CDR2 SNEGSKA (reference sequence). CDR3 residues: CSALNYYEQYF. The DNA of the CDR3 is TGCAGTGCCCTCAACTACTACGAGCAGTACTTC.

V is TRBV4-3 and J is TRBJ2-6; D might be TRBD1 (6 bases). Germline lookup yields CDR1 LGHNA and CDR2 YSLEER. The length of the CDR3 is 18 residues. Trimming cost V 2 bases and J 0 bases, with 14 bases left between them. The CDR3: CASSQRTVSGSGANVLTF. The CDR3, as DNA: TGCGCCAGCAGCCAAAGGACAGTATCGGGCTCTGGGGCCAACGTCCTGACTTTC.

This clone was counted a few times. This chain links TRBV7-3 with TRBJ1-2; 11 positions match TRBD1. V trimming: 5 bases; J trimming: 8 bases; junction bases outside the gene matches: 7. CDR3 length: 14 amino acids. Germline CDR1 reads SGHTA; CDR2 reads FQGTGA. CDR3 sequence: CASSPGQGASGYTF. Here the CDR3 DNA reads TGTGCCAGCAGCCCTGGACAGGGGGCGTCCGGCTACACCTTC. Combining the CDR3 with reference TRBV7-3 and TRBJ1-2 gives the whole variable domain GAGVSQTPSNKVTEKGKYVELRCDPISGHTALYWYRQSLGQGPEFLIYFQGTGAADDSGLPNDRFFAVRPEGSVSTLKIQRTERGDSAVYLCASSPGQGASGYTFGSGTRLTVV.

The CDR3 DNA follows: TGTGCCAGCACGACCTTTGACATGGGCTATGGCTACACCTTC. Its protein is CASTTFDMGYGYTF. The chain is built from TRBV28 and TRBJ1-2; D is unclear. Germline CDR1 is MDHEN and CDR2 is SYDVKM. The CDR3 length is 14 residues. Between the trimmed V and J ends, which lost 7 bases and 4 bases, there was a span of 16 bases.